Following are 11 T cell receptor beta chains from one sample sequenced in a study of shared clonotypes between healthy human individuals. CD45RO-negative, CCR7-selected cells formed the naive CD8 fraction, which excluded terminally differentiated effector memory CD45RA+ cells. The repertoire was sequenced with immunoSEQ multiplex PCR; TCRdb's copy has only in-frame clones and lacks some. The table lists about 2.1 million clones, about 92% of them singletons. The specimen was naive CD8+ T cells from PBMCs. The receptors stem from a man aged 18-30 years in good health. Some clones in this sample may be carry-over from other donors' samples.

The gene calls are TRBV28 and TRBJ2-2; 8 bases line up with TRBD1. This CDR3 is 18 amino acids long. CDR1 and CDR2 (germline): MDHEN, SYDVKM. The V gene end was trimmed by 6 bases and the J gene end by 6 bases; junction bases not matched to a gene: 18. This CDR3 reads CASRPHGQGRLLAGELFF. For the CDR3, the DNA is TGTGCCAGCAGACCTCATGGACAGGGCAGGCTGTTGGCCGGGGAGCTGTTTTTT.

V is TRBV29-1 and J is TRBJ1-1; tentative D call: TRBD1 (6 bases). Germline V gene sequence: CDR1 SQVTM, CDR2 ANQGSEA. This CDR3 is built from 12 residues. This CDR3 is CRFKGVGTEAFF. For the CDR3, the DNA is TGCAGATTCAAGGGGGTAGGCACTGAAGCTTTCTTT.

The genes are TRBV27 and TRBJ1-5, with D tentatively TRBD1 (5 bases). V shed 4 bases and J shed 0 bases, with 13 bases lying between them. The CDR3 sequence is 16 residues long. The germline V gene has CDR1 MNHEY and CDR2 SMNVEV (reference sequence). The CDR3 sequence is CASSSRAGGSNQPQHF. The DNA for the CDR3 is TGTGCCAGCAGTTCAAGGGCGGGGGGTAGCAATCAGCCCCAGCATTTT.

Worth noting for this clone: The sample has other DNA sequences that encode this CDR3 too. The chain has TRBV5-1 and TRBJ1-5; 9 bases are shared with TRBD1. The V gene's germline CDR1 is SGHRS and CDR2 YFSETQ. The CDR3 is 15 amino acids. Germline trimming cut 0 bases from V and 4 bases from J; bases unmatched to any gene: 2. DNA for the CDR3: TGCGCCAGCAGCTTGGGACAGGGGGGGAATCAGCCCCAGCATTTT. This codes for CASSLGQGGNQPQHF.

The rearrangement uses TRBV7-6 and TRBJ2-1, with unresolved D. Germline CDR1 and CDR2: SGHVS and FNYEAQ. The CDR3 covers 13 residues. Trimming took off 1 base at V and 8 bases at J, with 9 bases between the two ends. The CDR3 DNA reads TGTGCCAGCAGCTTAGGACCCCGAGATGAGCAGTTCTTC. Protein product: CASSLGPRDEQFF.

The chain recombines TRBV13 with TRBJ2-1, with D perhaps TRBD1 (5 bases). Germline assignment: CDR1 PRHDT and CDR2 FYEKMQ (reference sequence). The CDR3 has 14 residues. The V end lost 6 bases, the J end lost 0 bases, and 9 bases lay between the germline ends. CDR3: CASRGPSSYNEQFF. CDR3 bases: TGTGCCAGCAGGGGGCCGAGCTCCTACAATGAGCAGTTCTTC.

DNA of the CDR3: TGTGCCAGCAGCTCAGGTCGTCCTACCGGGGAGCTGTTTTTT. Translated, it gives CASSSGRPTGELFF. J is TRBJ2-2 and V is TRBV7-2; D unclear. The CDR3 spans 14 residues. The germline V gene has CDR1 SGHTA and CDR2 FQGNSA. Trimming pared 4 bases from V and 5 bases from J, leaving 11 bases between. The full variable domain, in which reference TRBV7-2 and TRBJ2-2 provide the parts outside the CDR3, is GAGVSQSPSNKVTEKGKDVELRCDPISGHTALYWYRQSLGQGLEFLIYFQGNSAPDKSGLPSDRFSAERTGGSVSTLTIQRTQQEDSAVYLCASSSGRPTGELFFGEGSRLTVL.

V usage is TRBV4-1 and J usage is TRBJ2-2; D may be TRBD2 (6 bases). The CDR3 extends over 16 amino acids. Trimming shortened V by 1 base and J by 2 bases, and 11 bases separated the two germline ends. From germline, CDR1 is MGHRA and CDR2 YSYEKL. The CDR3 nucleotides are TGCGCCAGCAGCCAAGCTGGGGACTTCAACACCGGGGAGCTGTTTTTT. This encodes CASSQAGDFNTGELFF.

This rearrangement joins TRBV19 to TRBJ2-2, with 8 bases that match TRBD1. CDR3 length: 19 residues. Unmatched junction bases numbered 21, after V lost 9 bases and J lost 3 bases. The germline gives CDR1 LNHDA, CDR2 SQIVND (reference sequence). CDR3 in amino acids: CARVEYQTGASCDTGELFF. CDR3 in DNA: TGTGCCAGAGTAGAATACCAGACAGGGGCATCGTGCGACACCGGGGAGCTGTTTTTT.

The gene calls are TRBV10-2 and TRBJ2-7; 7 bases match TRBD2. This CDR3 region has 16 residues. The J segment lost 2 bases and the V segment lost 0 bases, leaving 7 bases of the junction unmatched. CDR1 WSHSY and CDR2 SAAADI come from the germline V gene. CDR3 sequence reads: CASSESLREEAYEQYF. Here the CDR3 DNA reads TGCGCCAGCAGTGAGTCCCTCCGGGAGGAAGCCTACGAGCAGTACTTC.

Regarding this clone: Other DNA sequences from this sample encode an identical CDR3 as well. V is TRBV27 and J is TRBJ2-1; TRBD2 matches 10 bases. The CDR3 is 15 residues long. The J segment lost 3 bases and the V segment lost 5 bases, leaving 4 bases of the junction unmatched. Germline V lookup: CDR1 MNHEY, CDR2 SMNVEV (reference sequence). The CDR3 is CASSPSGSSYNEQFF. The CDR3 DNA is TGTGCCAGCAGTCCTAGCGGGAGTAGCTACAATGAGCAGTTCTTC.